These T cell receptor beta chains were read from a single sample in a study of cytomegalovirus exposure and HLA in healthy donors. This table comes from immunoSEQ multiplex PCR, and its TCRdb copy is limited to in-frame clones, with some not included. The sample table includes about 50,000 clones. Sequencing input: PBMCs. These receptors originate from a woman under 30 in good health and CMV-seronegative. The CDR3 runs from the conserved cysteine through the conserved F or W. D genes are given only for firm matches.

j_gene	d_gene	v_gene	CDR3aa	CDR3nt
TRBJ1-1	-	TRBV7-9	CASSLGNPGAFF	TGTGCCAGCAGCTTAGGAAACCCCGGAGCTTTCTTT
TRBJ1-2	-	TRBV7-9	CASSLGGEFARHGYTF	TGTGCCAGCAGCTTAGGGGGAGAATTCGCGCGGCATGGCTACACCTTC
TRBJ2-1	-	TRBV9	CASSLTSPFYNEQFF	TGTGCCAGCAGCCTCACTAGCCCCTTCTACAATGAGCAGTTCTTC
TRBJ2-7	TRBD1	TRBV18	CASSPGTGSPYEQYF	TGTGCCAGCTCCCCCGGGACAGGGTCCCCCTACGAGCAGTACTTC
TRBJ2-1	-	TRBV7-7	CASSRRGAHEEQFF	TGTGCCAGCAGCCGCCGGGGGGCCCACGAGGAGCAGTTCTTC
TRBJ2-3	-	TRBV6-5	CASRAPPTDTQYF	TGTGCCAGCAGGGCACCCCCCACAGATACGCAGTATTTT
TRBJ2-6	-	TRBV15	CATSSRDSGANVLTF	TGTGCCACCAGCAGCCGGGATTCTGGGGCCAACGTCCTGACTTTC
TRBJ1-1	-	TRBV15	CATSRDLTGQKNTEAFF	TGTGCCACCAGCAGAGATCTTACGGGACAAAAGAACACTGAAGCTTTCTTT
TRBJ2-7	-	TRBV6-5	CASSYGLFYEQYF	TGTGCCAGCAGTTACGGACTATTCTACGAGCAGTACTTC
TRBJ1-1	-	TRBV18	CASSPPGGWPEAFF	TGTGCCAGCTCACCACCGGGGGGGTGGCCTGAAGCTTTCTTT
TRBJ2-3	-	TRBV18	CASSPIHRDTQYF	TGTGCCAGCTCACCAATTCATAGAGATACGCAGTATTTT
TRBJ2-1	-	TRBV5-1	CASSDGTFDNEQFF	TGCGCCAGCAGCGATGGGACATTTGACAATGAGCAGTTCTTC
TRBJ1-4	-	TRBV5-1	CASSLWSPQGNEKLFF	TGCGCCAGCAGCTTGTGGTCCCCTCAGGGTAATGAAAAACTGTTTTTT
TRBJ1-2	-	TRBV7-8	CATANWKEGDYGYTF	TGTGCCACCGCGAACTGGAAGGAAGGGGACTATGGCTACACCTTC
TRBJ1-1	TRBD1	TRBV6-6	CASRRPTGVEGTEAFF	TGTGCCAGCAGAAGACCGACAGGGGTTGAGGGCACTGAAGCTTTCTTT
TRBJ2-2	TRBD1	TRBV18	CASSPSPSGTGYQLFF	TGTGCCAGCTCACCATCCCCGTCCGGGACAGGGTATCAGCTGTTTTTT
TRBJ1-2	-	TRBV13	CASSSGRLYGYTF	TGTGCCAGCAGCTCAGGGCGCCTCTATGGCTACACCTTC
TRBJ1-4	TRBD1	TRBV6-6	CASSWARGLKEKLFF	TGTGCCAGCAGTTGGGCCAGGGGGTTAAAAGAAAAACTGTTTTTT
TRBJ2-7	TRBD1	TRBV7-9	CASSQAGQGDHEQYF	TGTGCCAGCAGCCAGGCCGGACAGGGGGACCACGAGCAGTACTTC
TRBJ2-1	-	TRBV7-2	CASFLSGSSYNEQFF	TGTGCCAGCTTTCTTAGCGGTAGCTCCTACAATGAGCAGTTCTTC
TRBJ1-2	TRBD1	TRBV30	CAWDDRAESYGYTF	TGTGCCTGGGATGACAGGGCAGAATCGTATGGCTACACCTTC
TRBJ2-1	TRBD2	TRBV19	CASQREGDSYNEQFF	TGTGCCAGCCAGCGGGAGGGAGACTCCTACAATGAGCAGTTCTTC
TRBJ1-5	-	TRBV29-1	CSVGGASLNQPQHF	TGCAGCGTCGGTGGGGCCTCCCTTAATCAGCCCCAGCATTTT
TRBJ2-1	-	TRBV6-5	CASSYGGYDEQFF	TGTGCCAGCAGTTACGGGGGGTATGATGAGCAGTTCTTC
TRBJ2-1	-	TRBV5-1	CASSLEGGPYNEQFF	TGCGCCAGCAGCTTGGAGGGGGGGCCCTACAATGAGCAGTTCTTC
TRBJ1-2	TRBD1	TRBV10-3	CAISPGQGRGNYGYTF	TGTGCCATCAGCCCGGGACAGGGAAGGGGTAACTATGGCTACACCTTC
TRBJ2-4	TRBD2	TRBV2	CASSDRGILAGAYQYF	TGTGCCAGCAGTGACCGTGGCATACTAGCGGGGGCTTATCAGTACTTC
TRBJ1-6	-	TRBV6-1	CASDNPYNSPLHF	TGTGCCAGCGACAACCCCTATAATTCACCCCTCCACTTT
TRBJ1-1	-	TRBV25-1	CASSDPGGVGGTEAFF	TGTGCCAGCAGTGACCCGGGGGGAGTGGGTGGGACTGAAGCTTTCTTT
TRBJ1-3	-	TRBV10-3	CAIEAAANTIYF	TGTGCCATCGAGGCAGCTGCAAACACCATATATTTT
TRBJ1-5	-	TRBV28	CASSLGLGMTGPQHF	TGTGCCAGCAGTTTAGGACTCGGCATGACAGGGCCCCAGCATTTT
TRBJ2-7	TRBD2	TRBV6-5	CASSYSTGTRGYEQYF	TGTGCCAGCAGTTACTCGACGGGGACTAGAGGGTACGAGCAGTACTTC
TRBJ1-2	-	TRBV5-6	CASSLQGSGYTF	TGTGCCAGCAGCTTGCAGGGAAGTGGCTACACCTTC
TRBJ2-7	TRBD1	TRBV9	CASSVGDRSYEQYF	TGTGCCAGCAGCGTAGGGGACAGATCCTACGAGCAGTACTTC
TRBJ2-7	TRBD2	TRBV5-1	CASSPGGGTTYEQYF	TGCGCCAGCAGCCCTGGGGGGGGGACCACCTACGAGCAGTACTTC
TRBJ2-2	TRBD2	TRBV6-1	CASSEEGLAGNTGELFF	TGTGCCAGCAGTGAAGAGGGTCTAGCGGGGAACACCGGGGAGCTGTTTTTT
TRBJ1-1	-	TRBV18	CASSPLKGYTEAFF	TGTGCCAGCTCACCATTGAAGGGGTACACTGAAGCTTTCTTT
TRBJ2-7	TRBD2	TRBV15	CATSRLTSGVYEQYF	TGTGCCACCAGCCGCCTGACTAGCGGGGTATACGAGCAGTACTTC
TRBJ2-7	-	TRBV7-9	CASSLGGVTTYEQYF	TGTGCCAGCAGCTTAGGGGGGGTAACCACCTACGAGCAGTACTTC
TRBJ2-3	TRBD2	TRBV6-6	CASSYIGGETDTQYF	TGTGCCAGCAGTTACATCGGGGGGGAGACGGATACGCAGTATTTT
TRBJ2-5	TRBD1	TRBV5-1	CASSFRDRGMETQYF	TGCGCCAGCAGCTTCCGGGACAGGGGAATGGAGACCCAGTACTTC
TRBJ2-2	-	TRBV2	CASMWTVTGELFF	TGTGCCAGCATGTGGACAGTCACCGGGGAGCTGTTTTTT
TRBJ2-2	TRBD2	TRBV5-1	CASSLALATNTGELFF	TGCGCCAGCAGCCTGGCACTAGCGACGAACACCGGGGAGCTGTTTTTT
TRBJ1-1	-	TRBV2	CASRGGMLLDPEAFF	TGTGCCAGCAGGGGGGGGATGCTTTTAGACCCTGAAGCTTTCTTT
TRBJ2-1	-	TRBV29-1	CSVEPHHAGRTYNEQFF	TGCAGCGTTGAGCCCCACCATGCCGGGAGAACCTACAATGAGCAGTTCTTC
TRBJ1-5	TRBD1	TRBV4-1	CASSPDRVNQPQHF	TGCGCCAGCAGCCCGGACAGGGTCAATCAGCCCCAGCATTTT